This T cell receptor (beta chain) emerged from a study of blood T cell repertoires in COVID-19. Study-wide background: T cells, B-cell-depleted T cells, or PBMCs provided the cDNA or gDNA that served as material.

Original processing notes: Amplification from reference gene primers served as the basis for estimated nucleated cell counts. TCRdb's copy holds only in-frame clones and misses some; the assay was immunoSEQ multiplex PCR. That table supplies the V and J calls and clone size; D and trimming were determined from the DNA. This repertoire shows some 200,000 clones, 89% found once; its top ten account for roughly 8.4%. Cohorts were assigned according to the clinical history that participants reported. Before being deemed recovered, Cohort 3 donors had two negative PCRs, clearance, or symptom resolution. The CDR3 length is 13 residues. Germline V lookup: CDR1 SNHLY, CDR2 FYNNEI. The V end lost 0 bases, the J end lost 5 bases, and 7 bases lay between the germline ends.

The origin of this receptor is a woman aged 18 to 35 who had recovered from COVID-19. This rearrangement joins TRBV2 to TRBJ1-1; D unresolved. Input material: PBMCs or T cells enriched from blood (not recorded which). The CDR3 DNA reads TGTGCCAGCAGTGAAGCGGAGGGAACTGAAGCTTTCTTT. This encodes CASSEAEGTEAFF. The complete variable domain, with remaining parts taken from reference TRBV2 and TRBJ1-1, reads EPEVTQTPSHQVTQMGQEVILRCVPISNHLYFYWYRQILGQKVEFLVSFYNNEISEKSEIFDDQFSVERPDGSNFTLKIRSTKLEDSAMYFCASSEAEGTEAFFGQGTRLTVV.